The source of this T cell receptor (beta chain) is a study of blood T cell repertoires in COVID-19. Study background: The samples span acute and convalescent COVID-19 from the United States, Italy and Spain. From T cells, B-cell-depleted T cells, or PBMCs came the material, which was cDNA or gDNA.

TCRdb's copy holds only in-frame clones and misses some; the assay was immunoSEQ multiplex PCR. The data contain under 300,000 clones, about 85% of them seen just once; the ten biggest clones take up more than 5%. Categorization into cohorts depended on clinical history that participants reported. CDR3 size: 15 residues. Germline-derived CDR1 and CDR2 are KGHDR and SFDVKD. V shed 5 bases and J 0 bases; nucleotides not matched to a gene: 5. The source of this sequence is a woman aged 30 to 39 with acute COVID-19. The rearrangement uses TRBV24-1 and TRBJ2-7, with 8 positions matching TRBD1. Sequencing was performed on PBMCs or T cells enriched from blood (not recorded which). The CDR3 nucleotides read TGTGCCACCAGTGGCCGGGACAGGACCTCCTACGAGCAGTACTTC. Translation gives CATSGRDRTSYEQYF.